Only a few counts were recorded for the clone carrying this T cell receptor (beta chain). What it recognizes is unknown. The sample originates from a study of glioma-infiltrating T cells. Findings of the study overall: Tissue-blood divergence was below expectation in non-neoplastic patients, above in gliomas. Tissue and blood shared very few CDR3 sequences.

Germline V gene data show CDR1 as MNHEY and CDR2 as SMNVEV (reference sequence). This CDR3 contains 13 residues. V was trimmed by 3 bases and J by 4 bases, leaving 9 bases between them. The iRepertoire nested amplicon-rescue multiplex PCR amplified TCR alpha and beta CDR3s from RNA. For one-step reverse transcription and amplification, about 85-400 ng of tissue mRNA or PBMC total RNA was used. Each CDR3 protein gets one entry after TCRdb re-called the multiplex PCR reads with MiXCR. Of about 180,000 distinct CDR3 sequences in the sample, around 42% are singletons; the top ten hold 5.2%. This clonotype was sampled from a human donor with low-grade glioma or glioblastoma, undergoing nonglioma brain surgery, or in good health (not recorded which). The chain recombines TRBV27 with TRBJ1-2; TRBD1 might be the D (5 bases). Sequencing was done on a sample of glioma tissue, nonneoplastic brain tissue, or PBMCs (not recorded which). The CDR3 loop reads CASSLTVTYGYTF. In DNA, the CDR3 is TGTGCCAGCAGTTTGACAGTGACCTATGGCTACACCTTC.